This T cell receptor beta chain emerged from a study of breast tumors, draining lymph nodes, adjacent tissues. Overall study findings and caveats: Data only fit, rather than demonstrated, lymph node origin of most tumor T cells. Compared with basal-like, luminal-like tumors shared significantly more repertoire with nontumor tissue. Compared with lymph nodes, tumors were less diverse; compared with nontumor tissue, more. Findings are consistent with lymph node origin and intratumoral expansion of most tumor T cells.

TCRdb reprocessed the multiplex PCR reads with MiXCR, giving one entry per CDR3 protein. Here the sample spans about 21,000 distinct CDR3 sequences, 40% to 45% being singletons. V was clipped by 0 bases and J by 12 bases; unmatched bases: 24. Germline CDR1 is KGHDR and CDR2 is SFDVKD. The CDR3 is 20 residues long. Relative to its sample, this clonotype is medium-sized. Its antigen is currently unknown. This TCR came from a female donor with breast cancer. Some clones in this sample may be carry-over from other donors' samples. Sequenced sample: breast tumor tissue. The rearrangement joins TRBV24-1 to TRBJ2-3; 9 bases agree with TRBD1. For the CDR3, the DNA is TGTGCCACCAGTGATTTGCCTTTACGTGGCCCGGGACAGGGTCGCGGTACACAGTATTTT. This translates into CATSDLPLRGPGQGRGTQYF.